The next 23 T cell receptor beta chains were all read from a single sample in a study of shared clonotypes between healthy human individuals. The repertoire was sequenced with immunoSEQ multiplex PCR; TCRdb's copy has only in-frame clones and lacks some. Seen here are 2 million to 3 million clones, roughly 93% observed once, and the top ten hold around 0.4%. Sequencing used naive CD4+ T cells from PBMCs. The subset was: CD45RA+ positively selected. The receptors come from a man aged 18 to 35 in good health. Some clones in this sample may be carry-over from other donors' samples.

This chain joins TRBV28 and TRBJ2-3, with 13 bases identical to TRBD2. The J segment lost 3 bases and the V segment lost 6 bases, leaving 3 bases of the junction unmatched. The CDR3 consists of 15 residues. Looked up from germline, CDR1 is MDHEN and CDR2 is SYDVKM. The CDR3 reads CASRGTSGKTDTQYF. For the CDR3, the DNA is TGTGCCAGCAGGGGGACTAGCGGGAAAACAGATACGCAGTATTTT.

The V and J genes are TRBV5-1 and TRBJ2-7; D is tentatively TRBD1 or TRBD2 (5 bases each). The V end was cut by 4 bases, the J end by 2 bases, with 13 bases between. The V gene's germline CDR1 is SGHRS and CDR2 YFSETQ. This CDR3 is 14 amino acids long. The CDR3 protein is CASSPDGDPYEQYF. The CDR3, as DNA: TGCGCCAGCAGCCCAGATGGGGACCCCTACGAGCAGTACTTC.

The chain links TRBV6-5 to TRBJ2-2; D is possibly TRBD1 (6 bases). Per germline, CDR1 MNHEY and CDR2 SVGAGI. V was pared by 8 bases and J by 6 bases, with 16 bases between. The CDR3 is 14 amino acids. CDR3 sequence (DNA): TGTGCCAGCTCTAGGAACAGGGACGCCGGGGAGCTGTTTTTT. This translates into CASSRNRDAGELFF.

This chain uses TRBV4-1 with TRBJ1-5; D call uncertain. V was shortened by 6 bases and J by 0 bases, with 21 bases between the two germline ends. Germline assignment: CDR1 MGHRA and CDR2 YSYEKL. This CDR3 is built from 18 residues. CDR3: CASSPLSALSGSNQPQHF. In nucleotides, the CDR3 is TGCGCCAGCAGTCCCCTTTCGGCGCTTTCCGGTAGCAATCAGCCCCAGCATTTT.

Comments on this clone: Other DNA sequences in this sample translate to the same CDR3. The CDR3 loop is CASSYSDAYEQYF. The CDR3 DNA is TGTGCCAGCAGTTACTCGGACGCTTACGAGCAGTACTTC. V gene TRBV6-6 combines with J gene TRBJ2-7, with D unclear. The germline CDR1 and CDR2 sequences are MNHNY and SVGAGI (reference sequence). Trimming cost V 0 bases and J 4 bases, with 7 bases left between them. The CDR3 is 13 residues long.

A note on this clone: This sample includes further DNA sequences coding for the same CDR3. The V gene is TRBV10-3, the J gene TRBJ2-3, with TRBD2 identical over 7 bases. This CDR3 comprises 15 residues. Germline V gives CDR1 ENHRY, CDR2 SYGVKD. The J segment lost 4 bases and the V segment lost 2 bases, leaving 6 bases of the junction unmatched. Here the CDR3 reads CAISEPGGSADTQYF. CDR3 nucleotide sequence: TGTGCCATCAGTGAGCCGGGAGGATCCGCAGATACGCAGTATTTT.

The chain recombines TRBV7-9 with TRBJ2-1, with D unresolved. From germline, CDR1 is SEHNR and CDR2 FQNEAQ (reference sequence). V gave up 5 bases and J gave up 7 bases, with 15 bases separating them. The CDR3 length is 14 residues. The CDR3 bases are TGTGCCAGCAGCCGTGGGGTAGTTCAGAATGAGCAGTTCTTC. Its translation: CASSRGVVQNEQFF.

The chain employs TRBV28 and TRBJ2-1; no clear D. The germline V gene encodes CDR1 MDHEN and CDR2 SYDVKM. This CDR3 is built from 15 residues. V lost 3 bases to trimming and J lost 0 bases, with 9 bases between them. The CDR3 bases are TGTGCCAGCAGTTTTACGCTTAGCTCCTACAATGAGCAGTTCTTC. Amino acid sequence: CASSFTLSSYNEQFF.

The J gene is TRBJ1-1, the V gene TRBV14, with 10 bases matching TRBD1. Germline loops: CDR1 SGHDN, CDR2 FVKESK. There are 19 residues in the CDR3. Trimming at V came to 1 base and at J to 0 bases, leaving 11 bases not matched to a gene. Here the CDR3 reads CASSQGTGGRTRLNTEAFF. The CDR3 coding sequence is TGTGCCAGCAGCCAAGGGACAGGGGGACGTACACGATTGAACACTGAAGCTTTCTTT.

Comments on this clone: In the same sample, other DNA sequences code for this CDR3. CDR3 amino acids: CASSFQGKNTEAFF. In DNA, the CDR3 is TGCGCCAGCAGCTTTCAGGGGAAGAACACTGAAGCTTTCTTT. The gene calls are TRBV5-1 and TRBJ1-1; tentatively, D is TRBD1 (6 bases). Germline CDR1 and CDR2: SGHRS and YFSETQ. The V gene lost 2 bases and the J gene lost 1 base, with 9 bases spanning the gap. The CDR3 spans 14 residues.

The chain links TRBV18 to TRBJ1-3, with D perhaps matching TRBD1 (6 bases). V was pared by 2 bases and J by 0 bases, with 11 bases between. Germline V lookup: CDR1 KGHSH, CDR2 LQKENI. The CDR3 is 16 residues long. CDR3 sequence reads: CASSPYEDSSGNTIYF. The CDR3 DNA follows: TGTGCCAGCTCACCATACGAGGACAGCTCTGGAAACACCATATATTTT.

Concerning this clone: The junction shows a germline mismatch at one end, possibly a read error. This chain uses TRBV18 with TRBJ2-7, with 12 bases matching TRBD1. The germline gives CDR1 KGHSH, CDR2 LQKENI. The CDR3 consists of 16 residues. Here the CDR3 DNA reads TGTGCCAGCTCACCAATTGGGACAGGGGGCACCTACAAGCAGTACTTC. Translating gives CASSPIGTGGTYKQYF.

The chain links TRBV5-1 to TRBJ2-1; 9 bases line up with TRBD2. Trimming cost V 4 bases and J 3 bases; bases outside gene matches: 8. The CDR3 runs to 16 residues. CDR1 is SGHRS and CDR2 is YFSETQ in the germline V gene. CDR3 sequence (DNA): TGCGCCAGCAGCCCAGTAGCGGGAGAACTCTACAATGAGCAGTTCTTC. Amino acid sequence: CASSPVAGELYNEQFF.

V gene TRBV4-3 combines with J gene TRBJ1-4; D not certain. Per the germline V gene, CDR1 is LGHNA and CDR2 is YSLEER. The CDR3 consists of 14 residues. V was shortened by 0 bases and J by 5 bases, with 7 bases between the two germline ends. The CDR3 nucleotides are TGCGCCAGCAGCCAAGATGGTTCCAATGAAAAACTGTTTTTT. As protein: CASSQDGSNEKLFF.

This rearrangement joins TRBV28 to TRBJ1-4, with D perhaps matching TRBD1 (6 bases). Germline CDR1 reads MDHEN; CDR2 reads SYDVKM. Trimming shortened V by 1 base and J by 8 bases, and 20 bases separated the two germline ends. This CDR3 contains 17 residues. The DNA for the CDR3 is TGTGCCAGCAGTTTATCCCATGGGGGCATCGGGGAGGAAAAACTGTTTTTT. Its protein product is CASSLSHGGIGEEKLFF.

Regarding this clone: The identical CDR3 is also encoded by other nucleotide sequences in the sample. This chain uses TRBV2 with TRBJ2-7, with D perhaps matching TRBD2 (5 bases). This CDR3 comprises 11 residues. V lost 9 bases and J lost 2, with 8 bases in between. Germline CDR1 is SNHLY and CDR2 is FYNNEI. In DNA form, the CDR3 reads TGTGCCAGTAGAGCGGCCTACGAGCAGTACTTC. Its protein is CASRAAYEQYF.

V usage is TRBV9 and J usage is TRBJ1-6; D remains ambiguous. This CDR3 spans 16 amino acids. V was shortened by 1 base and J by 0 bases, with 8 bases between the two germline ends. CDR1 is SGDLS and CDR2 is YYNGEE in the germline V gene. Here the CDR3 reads CASSVRSSSYNSPLHF. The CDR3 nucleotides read TGTGCCAGCAGCGTACGAAGCAGCTCCTATAATTCACCCCTCCACTTT.

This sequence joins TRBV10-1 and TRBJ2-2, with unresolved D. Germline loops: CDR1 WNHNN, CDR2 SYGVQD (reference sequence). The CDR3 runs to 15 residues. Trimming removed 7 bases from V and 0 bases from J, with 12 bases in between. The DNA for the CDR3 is TGCGCCAGCATTGATACGGAGTCGAACACCGGGGAGCTGTTTTTT. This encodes CASIDTESNTGELFF.

The CDR3, as DNA: TGTGCCAGCAGGACGCTAGCGGGAGGGCCAGAGACCCAGTACTTC. Protein: CASRTLAGGPETQYF. The V and J genes are TRBV5-4 and TRBJ2-5; 12 bases are shared with TRBD2. CDR1 and CDR2 from the germline V gene are SGHNT and YYREEE (reference sequence). The CDR3 totals 15 residues. Trimming removed 5 bases from V and 4 bases from J; junction bases left unmatched: 6.

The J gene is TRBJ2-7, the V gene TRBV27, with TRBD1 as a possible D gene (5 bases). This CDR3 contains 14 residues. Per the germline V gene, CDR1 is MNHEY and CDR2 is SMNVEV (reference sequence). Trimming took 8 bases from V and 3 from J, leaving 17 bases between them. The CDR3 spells CASRDWQGNYEQYF. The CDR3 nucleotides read TGTGCCAGCCGTGACTGGCAGGGCAACTACGAGCAGTACTTC.

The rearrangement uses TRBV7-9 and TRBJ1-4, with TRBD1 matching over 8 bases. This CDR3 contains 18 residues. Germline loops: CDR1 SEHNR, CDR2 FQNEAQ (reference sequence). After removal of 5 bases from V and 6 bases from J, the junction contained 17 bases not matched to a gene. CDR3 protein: CASSTFVNTDRVDEKLFF. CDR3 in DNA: TGTGCCAGCAGCACCTTCGTGAATACGGACAGGGTGGATGAAAAACTGTTTTTT.

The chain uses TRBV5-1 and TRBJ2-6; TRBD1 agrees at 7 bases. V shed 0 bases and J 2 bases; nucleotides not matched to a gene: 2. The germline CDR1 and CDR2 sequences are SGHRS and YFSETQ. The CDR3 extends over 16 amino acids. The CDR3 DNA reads TGCGCCAGCAGCTTGGGGACAGGCCCTGGGGCCAACGTCCTGACTTTC. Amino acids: CASSLGTGPGANVLTF.

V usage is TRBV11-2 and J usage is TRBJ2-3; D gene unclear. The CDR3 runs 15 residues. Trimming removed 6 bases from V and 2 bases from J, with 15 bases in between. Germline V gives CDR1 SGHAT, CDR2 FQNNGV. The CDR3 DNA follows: TGTGCCAGCAGACGATCCCCTTTTGCCACAGATACGCAGTATTTT. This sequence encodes CASRRSPFATDTQYF. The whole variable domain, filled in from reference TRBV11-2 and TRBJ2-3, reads EAGVAQSPRYKIIEKRQSVAFWCNPISGHATLYWYQQILGQGPKLLIQFQNNGVVDDSQLPKDRFSAERLKGVDSTLKIQPAKLEDSAVYLCASRRSPFATDTQYFGPGTRLTVL.